The rows below give T cell receptor beta chains drawn from one sample of a study of tumor-infiltrating lymphocytes in primary liver carcinoma. TCRdb re-analysed the multiplex PCR reads in MiXCR, keeping a single row per CDR3 protein. The sample has 300,000 to 400,000 distinct CDR3 sequences, less than 65% seen once. The sequencing sample was made of peripheral blood. These TCRs come from a man aged 35 to 55 with primary liver carcinoma and hepatitis B virus infection. The CDR3 runs from the conserved cysteine through the conserved F or W. D genes are given only for firm matches. Rows give clone size only sometimes, using once, few, many, or a class for an expanded clone.

CDR3 DNA,CDR3 protein,J gene,clone size,V gene,D gene
TGTGCCAGCAGCGGGGGGGGCCCCACAGATACGCAGTATTTT,CASSGGGPTDTQYF,TRBJ2-3,.,TRBV28,TRBD2
TGCAGCGTTGTAGGGGGCGGACTCTCTGGGACCAGCGTCCTGACTTTC,CSVVGGGLSGTSVLTF,TRBJ2-6,.,TRBV29-1,TRBD1
TGTGCTAGCAGACGACCGGACAATGCCCGTCGTAGCTCCTACAATGGGCAGTTCTTC,CASRRPDNARRSSYNGQFF,TRBJ2-1,.,TRBV6-5,.
TGTGCCACCGCAAGCGGTCTGGGGGGCGAGCAGTACTTC,CATASGLGGEQYF,TRBJ2-7,once,TRBV24-1,.
TGTGCCAGCAGCTCCGGGACAGACTTTTACGAGCACTACTTC,CASSSGTDFYEHYF,TRBJ2-7,.,TRBV5-4,TRBD1
TGTGCCAGCAGCTCTTCCGATACGAAGACTGAAGCTTTCTTT,CASSSSDTKTEAFF,TRBJ1-1,.,TRBV12-3/TRBV12-4,.
TGTGCCAGCAGCTCCGCATCTGCCCGGGACATTCAGTACTTC,CASSSASARDIQYF,TRBJ2-4,.,TRBV11-3,.
TGTGCCAGCAGTCCGAGATATGGGACTAGCGGTGAGCACTTCTTC,CASSPRYGTSGEHFF,TRBJ2-1,.,TRBV11-2,TRBD2
TGTGCCAGCAGCTTAGATTTTGAGGATACGAAGTATTTT,CASSLDFEDTKYF,TRBJ2-3,.,TRBV11-2,.
TGCGCCAGCAGCTCGGACGTGGGGCGGACTGAGCAGTTCTTC,CASSSDVGRTEQFF,TRBJ2-1,few,TRBV5-1,.
TGCGCCAGCAGCTTGGGGCTAGCGGAACTTTACGAGCGGTACTTC,CASSLGLAELYERYF,TRBJ2-7,.,TRBV5-1,TRBD2
TGTGCTAGCAGCTTAGAAAGCGCCTTATCCTCGGAGCGGTACTTC,CASSLESALSSERYF,TRBJ2-7,.,TRBV11-2,.
TGTGCCATCAGGGTAGCCACCGCCGTAGAGCAGTTCTTC,CAIRVATAVEQFF,TRBJ2-1,many,TRBV10-3,.
TGCGCCAGCAGCCAACCCCAGGGTGGATCCTACGAGCAGTACTTC,CASSQPQGGSYEQYF,TRBJ2-7,few,TRBV4-1,.
TGCGCCAGCAGCTTGATGACAGCATCGAACACCGGGGAGCTGTTTTTT,CASSLMTASNTGELFF,TRBJ2-2,.,TRBV5-1,.
TGTGCCAGCAGCTACTACGGACTGAACACCGGGGAGCTGTTTTTT,CASSYYGLNTGELFF,TRBJ2-2,.,TRBV7-2,.
TGTGCCAGTAGTTTTATCCACAATGAGCAGTTCTTC,CASSFIHNEQFF,TRBJ2-1,few,TRBV12-3/TRBV12-4,.
TGTGCCACCTCGCTGGGACTTAGCGGGGAGACAGATACGCAGTATTTT,CATSLGLSGETDTQYF,TRBJ2-3,.,TRBV7-9,TRBD2
TGTGCCAGCAGCACCCGACAGACTTCGTCGGGTGAGCAGTACTTC,CASSTRQTSSGEQYF,TRBJ2-7,.,TRBV11-2,.
TGTGCCAGCAAGATAGGACTAGCGGTCACAGATACGCAGTATTTT,CASKIGLAVTDTQYF,TRBJ2-3,.,TRBV6-1,TRBD2
TGTGCCAGCGGCAGGGACAGGGTAAATGAAAAACTGTTTTTT,CASGRDRVNEKLFF,TRBJ1-4,.,TRBV6-6,TRBD1
TGTGCCAACAGTGAGGGCGGGTTCGGCTACGAGCAGTACTTC,CANSEGGFGYEQYF,TRBJ2-7,.,TRBV6-1,.
TGTGCCAGCAGTTTTACGACGCTCACTGAAGCTTTCTTT,CASSFTTLTEAFF,TRBJ1-1,.,TRBV12-3/TRBV12-4,.
TGTGCCAGGAGTTACCGGTTACAGGGGCCACATCAGCCCCAGCATTTT,CARSYRLQGPHQPQHF,TRBJ1-5,.,TRBV6-6,TRBD1
TGTGCCAGCAGTCGGAGTGGGGGGCAGGGCGACGAGCGGTTCTTC,CASSRSGGQGDERFF,TRBJ2-1,.,TRBV11-1,.
TGTGCCATCAGCCAGGACAGGGAAGGGACCCAGTACTTC,CAISQDREGTQYF,TRBJ2-5,.,TRBV5-4,TRBD1
TGTGCCCGGAATGTATCTGGAGGCCCTGGGAATGAGCAGTTCTTC,CARNVSGGPGNEQFF,TRBJ2-1,.,TRBV30,.
TGCAACATTCGACTGGGTCTCGTTGAGCAGTTCTTC,CNIRLGLVEQFF,TRBJ2-1,.,TRBV29-1,.
TGTGCCAGCAGTTACTCGGGGATTAGCGGCCAAGAGACCCAGTACTTC,CASSYSGISGQETQYF,TRBJ2-5,.,TRBV6-9,.
TGTGTCAGCAGCTTAAACCAAGAGGCCCAGTACTTC,CVSSLNQEAQYF,TRBJ2-5,.,TRBV11-2,.
TGTGCCATCAGTGGGCTAGCGGGGTCCTCCTACAGTGAGCAGTTCTTC,CAISGLAGSSYSEQFF,TRBJ2-1,.,TRBV10-3,TRBD2
TGCACCGTCATCCGGGTCCCTGATTCTGGGGCCAACGTCCTGACTTTC,CTVIRVPDSGANVLTF,TRBJ2-6,few,TRBV29-1,.
TGCGCCAGCAGCCCCGGACAAGTGGAGGGCTACACCTTC,CASSPGQVEGYTF,TRBJ1-2,.,TRBV5-1,.
TGTGCCAGCAGTAACGGGGTTGGCTACACCTTC,CASSNGVGYTF,TRBJ1-2,.,TRBV28,.
TGTGCCGGCAGCTTGTCCTACGCTGGAACCACCATATATTTT,CAGSLSYAGTTIYF,TRBJ1-3,.,TRBV11-2,.
TGTGCCAGCAGCAGAAGCGGTTTTAGCAATCAGCCCCAGCATTTT,CASSRSGFSNQPQHF,TRBJ1-5,many,TRBV6-1,.
TGTGCCAGCAGATTGGGGACTAGTGTACCCGGCGAGCAGTACTTC,CASRLGTSVPGEQYF,TRBJ2-7,many,TRBV6-1,TRBD2
TGTGCCAGCAGTTTTAGGGGTTCAGCCTATGGCTACACCTTC,CASSFRGSAYGYTF,TRBJ1-2,many,TRBV12-3/TRBV12-4,.
TGTGCCAGCAGCTTAGGGGACAGAGTCAACAGTGAGCAGCTCTTC,CASSLGDRVNSEQLF,TRBJ2-1,.,TRBV11-2,TRBD1
TGTGCCTGGAGCCGAACTAGGCGGGAGACCCAGTACTTC,CAWSRTRRETQYF,TRBJ2-5,few,TRBV30,.
TGTAGCGTCCGAGCGGCCCACACGGAGGAGCTGTACTTC,CSVRAAHTEELYF,TRBJ2-7,.,TRBV29-1,.
TGTGCCAGCAGTGAACTAGCGCATTTGGACGAGCAGTACTTC,CASSELAHLDEQYF,TRBJ2-7,many,TRBV6-1,.